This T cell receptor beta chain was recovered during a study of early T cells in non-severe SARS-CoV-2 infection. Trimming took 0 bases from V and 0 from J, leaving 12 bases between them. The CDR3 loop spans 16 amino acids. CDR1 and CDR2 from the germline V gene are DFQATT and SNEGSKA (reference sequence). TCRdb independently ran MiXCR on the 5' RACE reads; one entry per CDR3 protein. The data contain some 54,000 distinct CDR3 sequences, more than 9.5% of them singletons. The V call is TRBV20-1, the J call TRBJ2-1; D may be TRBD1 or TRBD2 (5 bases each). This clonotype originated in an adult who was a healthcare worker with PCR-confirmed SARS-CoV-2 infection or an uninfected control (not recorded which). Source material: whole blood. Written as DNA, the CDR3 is TGCAGTGCTAGAGATCGAGGGGCAGTCTCCTACAATGAGCAGTTCTTC. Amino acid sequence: CSARDRGAVSYNEQFF.